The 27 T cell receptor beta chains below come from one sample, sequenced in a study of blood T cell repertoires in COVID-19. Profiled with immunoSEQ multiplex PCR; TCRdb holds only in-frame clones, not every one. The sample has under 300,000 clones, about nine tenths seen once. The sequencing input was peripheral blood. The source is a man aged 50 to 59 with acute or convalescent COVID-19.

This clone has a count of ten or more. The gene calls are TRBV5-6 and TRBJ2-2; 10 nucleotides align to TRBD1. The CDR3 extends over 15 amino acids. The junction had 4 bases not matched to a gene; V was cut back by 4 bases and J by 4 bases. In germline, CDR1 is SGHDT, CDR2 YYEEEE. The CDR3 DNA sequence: TGTGCCAGCAGCGGGGACAGGGGTCGCACCGGGGAGCTGTTTTTT. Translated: CASSGDRGRTGELFF. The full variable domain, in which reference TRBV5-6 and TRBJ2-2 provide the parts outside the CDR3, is DAGVTQSPTHLIKTRGQQVTLRCSPKSGHDTVSWYQQALGQGPQFIFQYYEEEERQRGNFPDRFSGHQFPNYSSELNVNALLLGDSALYLCASSGDRGRTGELFFGEGSRLTVL.

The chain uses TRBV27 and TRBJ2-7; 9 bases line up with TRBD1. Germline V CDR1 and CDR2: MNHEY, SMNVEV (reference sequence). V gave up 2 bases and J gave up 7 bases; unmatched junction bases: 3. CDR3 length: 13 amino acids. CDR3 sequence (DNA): TGTGCCAGCAGTTTAAGGGACAGGGTGGAGCAGTACTTC. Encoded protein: CASSLRDRVEQYF.

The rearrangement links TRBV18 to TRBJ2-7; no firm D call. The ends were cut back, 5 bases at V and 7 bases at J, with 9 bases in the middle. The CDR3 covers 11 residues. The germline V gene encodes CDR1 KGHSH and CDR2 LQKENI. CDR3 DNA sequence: TGTGCCAGCTCATCCACAATAGAGCAGTACTTC. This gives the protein CASSSTIEQYF.

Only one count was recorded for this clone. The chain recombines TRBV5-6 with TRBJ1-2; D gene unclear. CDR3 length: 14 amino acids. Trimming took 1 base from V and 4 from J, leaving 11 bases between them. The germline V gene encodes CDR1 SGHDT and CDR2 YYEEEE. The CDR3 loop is CASSLSRDIYGYTF. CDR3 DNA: TGTGCCAGCAGCTTGAGTCGGGATATCTATGGCTACACCTTC.

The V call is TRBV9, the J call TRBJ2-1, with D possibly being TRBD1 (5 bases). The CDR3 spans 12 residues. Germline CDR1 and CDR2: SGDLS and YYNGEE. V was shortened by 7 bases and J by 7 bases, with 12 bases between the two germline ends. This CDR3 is CASAIQDNEQFF. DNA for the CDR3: TGTGCCAGCGCAATACAGGATAATGAGCAGTTCTTC.

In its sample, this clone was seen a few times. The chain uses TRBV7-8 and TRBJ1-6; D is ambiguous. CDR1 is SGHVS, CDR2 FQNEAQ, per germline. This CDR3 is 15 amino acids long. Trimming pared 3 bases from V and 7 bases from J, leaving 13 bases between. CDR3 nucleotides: TGTGCCAGCAGCTTGACTGTGAACATGAATTCACCCCTCCACTTT. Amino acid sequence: CASSLTVNMNSPLHF. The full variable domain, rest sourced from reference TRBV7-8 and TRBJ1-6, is GAGVSQSPRYKVAKRGQDVALRCDPISGHVSLFWYQQALGQGPEFLTYFQNEAQLDKSGLPSDRFFAERPEGSVSTLKIQRTQQEDSAVYLCASSLTVNMNSPLHFGNGTRLTVT.

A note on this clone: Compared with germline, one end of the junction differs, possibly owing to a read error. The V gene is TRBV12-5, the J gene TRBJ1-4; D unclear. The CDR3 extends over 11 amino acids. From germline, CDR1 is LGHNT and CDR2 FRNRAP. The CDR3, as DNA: TGTGCTAGTGGTTTCCATGAGAAACTGTTTTTT. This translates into CASGFHEKLFF.

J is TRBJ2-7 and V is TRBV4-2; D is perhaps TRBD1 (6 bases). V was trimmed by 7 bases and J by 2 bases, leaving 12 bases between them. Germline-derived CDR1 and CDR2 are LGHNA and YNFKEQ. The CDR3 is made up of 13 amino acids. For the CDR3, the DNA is TGTGCCAGCAACGCCAGGGGTACCTACGAGCAGTACTTC. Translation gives CASNARGTYEQYF.

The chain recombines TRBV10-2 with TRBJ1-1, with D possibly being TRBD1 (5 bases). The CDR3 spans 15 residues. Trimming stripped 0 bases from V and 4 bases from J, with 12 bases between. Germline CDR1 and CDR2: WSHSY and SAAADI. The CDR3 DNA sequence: TGCGCCAGCAGTGAGTCGGCGGGGCTTTCCACTGAAGCTTTCTTT. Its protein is CASSESAGLSTEAFF.

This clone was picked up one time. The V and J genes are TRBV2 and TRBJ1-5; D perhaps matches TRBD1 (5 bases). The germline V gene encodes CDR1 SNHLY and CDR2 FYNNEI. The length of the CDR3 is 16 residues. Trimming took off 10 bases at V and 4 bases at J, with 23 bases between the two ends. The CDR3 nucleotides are TGTGCCACCCAAGAAGGGCGGGCCCGGGGGAATCAGCCCCAGCATTTT. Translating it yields CATQEGRARGNQPQHF.

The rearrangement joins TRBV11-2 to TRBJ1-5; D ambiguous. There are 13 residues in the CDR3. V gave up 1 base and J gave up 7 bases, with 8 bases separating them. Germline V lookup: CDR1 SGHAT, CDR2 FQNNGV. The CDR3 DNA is TGTGCCAGCAGCTTAGCGGGGAACCAGCCCCAGCATTTT. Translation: CASSLAGNQPQHF. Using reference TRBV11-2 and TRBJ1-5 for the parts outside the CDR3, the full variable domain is EAGVAQSPRYKIIEKRQSVAFWCNPISGHATLYWYQQILGQGPKLLIQFQNNGVVDDSQLPKDRFSAERLKGVDSTLKIQPAKLEDSAVYLCASSLAGNQPQHFGDGTRLSIL.

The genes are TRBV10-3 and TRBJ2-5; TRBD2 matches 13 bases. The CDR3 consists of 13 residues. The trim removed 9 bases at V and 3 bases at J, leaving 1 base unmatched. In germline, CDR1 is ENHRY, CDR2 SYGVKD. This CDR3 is CAIGLAGEETQYF. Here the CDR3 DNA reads TGTGCCATTGGACTAGCGGGGGAAGAGACCCAGTACTTC.

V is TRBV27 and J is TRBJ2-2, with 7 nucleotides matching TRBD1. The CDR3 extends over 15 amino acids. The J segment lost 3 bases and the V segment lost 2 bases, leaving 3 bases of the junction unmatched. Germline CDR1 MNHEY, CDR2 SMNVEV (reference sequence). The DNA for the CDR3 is TGTGCCAGCAGTTTAGGGACAGAGCACACCGGGGAGCTGTTTTTT. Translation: CASSLGTEHTGELFF.

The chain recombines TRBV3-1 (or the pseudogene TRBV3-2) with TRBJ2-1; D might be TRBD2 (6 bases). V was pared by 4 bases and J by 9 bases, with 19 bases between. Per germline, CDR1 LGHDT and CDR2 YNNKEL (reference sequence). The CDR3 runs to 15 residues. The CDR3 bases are TGTGCCAGCAGCCCGGCCCCGGGGGTTCAATTTGAGCAGTTCTTC. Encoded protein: CASSPAPGVQFEQFF.

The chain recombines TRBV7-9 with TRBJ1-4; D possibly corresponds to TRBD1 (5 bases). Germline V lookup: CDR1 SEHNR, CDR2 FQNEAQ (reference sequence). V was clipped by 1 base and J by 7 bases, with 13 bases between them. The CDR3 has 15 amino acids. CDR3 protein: CASSLGQGRGEKLFF. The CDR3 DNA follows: TGTGCCAGCAGCTTAGGTCAGGGCCGCGGTGAAAAACTGTTTTTT.

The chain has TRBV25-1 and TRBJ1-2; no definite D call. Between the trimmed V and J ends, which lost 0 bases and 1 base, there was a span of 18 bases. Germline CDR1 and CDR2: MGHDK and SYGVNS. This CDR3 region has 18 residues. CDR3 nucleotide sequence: TGTGCCAGCAGTGAATATATCTCCGGAGGCACGGGTAACTATGGCTACACCTTC. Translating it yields CASSEYISGGTGNYGYTF.

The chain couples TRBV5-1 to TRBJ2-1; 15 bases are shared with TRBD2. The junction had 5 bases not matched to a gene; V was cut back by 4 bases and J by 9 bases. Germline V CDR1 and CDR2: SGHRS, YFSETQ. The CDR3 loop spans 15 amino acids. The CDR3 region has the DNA TGCGCCAGCAGCCGGACTAGCGGGGGGGCAGGTGAGCAGTTCTTC. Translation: CASSRTSGGAGEQFF.

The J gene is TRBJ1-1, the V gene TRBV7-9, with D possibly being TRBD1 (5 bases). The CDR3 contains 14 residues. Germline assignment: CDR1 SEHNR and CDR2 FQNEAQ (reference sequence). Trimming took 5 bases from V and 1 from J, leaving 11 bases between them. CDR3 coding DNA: TGTGCCAGCAGCCCTACGGGGGGGAACACTGAAGCTTTCTTT. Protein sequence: CASSPTGGNTEAFF.

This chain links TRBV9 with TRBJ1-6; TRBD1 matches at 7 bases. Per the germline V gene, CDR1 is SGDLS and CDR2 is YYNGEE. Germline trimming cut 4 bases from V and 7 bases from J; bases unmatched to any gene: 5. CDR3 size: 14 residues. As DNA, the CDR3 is TGTGCCAGCAGCCGGGACAGAGAAAATTCACCCCTCCACTTT. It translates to CASSRDRENSPLHF.

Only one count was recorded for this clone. This chain's CDR3 is CASPDRGHTNYGYTF. In nucleotides, the CDR3 is TGTGCCTCGCCGGACAGGGGGCATACTAACTATGGCTACACCTTC. J is TRBJ1-2 and V is TRBV30; 11 nucleotides align to TRBD1. The CDR3 sequence is 15 residues long. The germline CDR1 and CDR2 sequences are GTSNPN and SVGIG (reference sequence). With V trimmed by 7 bases and J by 0 bases, 7 bases remained unmatched.

CDR3 sequence (DNA): TGTGCCATCGGGAGAAACGCCGGGGAGCTGTTTTTT. Translation: CAIGRNAGELFF. The chain links TRBV10-3 to TRBJ2-2; D possibly corresponds to TRBD2 (5 bases). V lost 8 bases to trimming and J lost 6 bases, with 10 bases between them. CDR1 and CDR2 from the germline V gene are ENHRY and SYGVKD. The CDR3 is made up of 12 amino acids.

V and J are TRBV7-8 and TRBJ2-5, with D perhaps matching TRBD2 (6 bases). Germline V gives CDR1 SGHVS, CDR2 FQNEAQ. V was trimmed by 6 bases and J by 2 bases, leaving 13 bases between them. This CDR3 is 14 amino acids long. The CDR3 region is CASRAGGSQETQYF. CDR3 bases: TGTGCCAGCAGAGCCGGGGGATCTCAAGAGACCCAGTACTTC. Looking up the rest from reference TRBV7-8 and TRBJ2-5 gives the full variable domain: GAGVSQSPRYKVAKRGQDVALRCDPISGHVSLFWYQQALGQGPEFLTYFQNEAQLDKSGLPSDRFFAERPEGSVSTLKIQRTQQEDSAVYLCASRAGGSQETQYFGPGTRLLVL.

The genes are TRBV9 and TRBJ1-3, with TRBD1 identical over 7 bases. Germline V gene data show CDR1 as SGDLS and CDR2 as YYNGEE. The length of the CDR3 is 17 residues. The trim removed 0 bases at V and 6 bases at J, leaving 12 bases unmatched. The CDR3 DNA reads TGTGCCAGCAGCGTAGTCCCCTTACAGGGGACTTTAAACACCATATATTTT. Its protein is CASSVVPLQGTLNTIYF. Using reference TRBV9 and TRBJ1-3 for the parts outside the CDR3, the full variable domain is DSGVTQTPKHLITATGQRVTLRCSPRSGDLSVYWYQQSLDQGLQFLIQYYNGEERAKGNILERFSAQQFPDLHSELNLSSLELGDSALYFCASSVVPLQGTLNTIYFGEGSWLTVV.

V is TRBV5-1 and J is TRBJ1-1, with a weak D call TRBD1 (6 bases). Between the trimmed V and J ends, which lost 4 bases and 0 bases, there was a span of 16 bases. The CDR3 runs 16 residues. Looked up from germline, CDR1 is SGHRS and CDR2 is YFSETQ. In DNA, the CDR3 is TGCGCCAGCAGCCCGGCAGCAGGGGCCTTGAACACTGAAGCTTTCTTT. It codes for CASSPAAGALNTEAFF.

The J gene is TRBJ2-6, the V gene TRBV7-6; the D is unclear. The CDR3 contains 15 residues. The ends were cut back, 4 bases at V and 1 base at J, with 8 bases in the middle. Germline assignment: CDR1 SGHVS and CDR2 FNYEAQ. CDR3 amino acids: CASSSTVSGANVLTF. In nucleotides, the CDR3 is TGTGCCAGCAGCTCAACAGTATCTGGGGCCAACGTCCTGACTTTC.

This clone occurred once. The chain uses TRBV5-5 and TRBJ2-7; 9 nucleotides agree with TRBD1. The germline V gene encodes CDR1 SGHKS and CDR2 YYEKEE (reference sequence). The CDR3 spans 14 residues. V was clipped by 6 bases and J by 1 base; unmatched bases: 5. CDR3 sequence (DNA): TGTGCCAGCACCAGGGACAGGGCATCCTACGAGCAGTACTTC. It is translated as CASTRDRASYEQYF.

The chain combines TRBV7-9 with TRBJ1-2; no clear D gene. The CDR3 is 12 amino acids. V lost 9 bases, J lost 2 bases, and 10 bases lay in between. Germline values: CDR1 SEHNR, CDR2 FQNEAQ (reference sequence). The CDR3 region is CASTRANYGYTF. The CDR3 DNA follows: TGTGCCAGTACTAGAGCAAACTATGGCTACACCTTC.